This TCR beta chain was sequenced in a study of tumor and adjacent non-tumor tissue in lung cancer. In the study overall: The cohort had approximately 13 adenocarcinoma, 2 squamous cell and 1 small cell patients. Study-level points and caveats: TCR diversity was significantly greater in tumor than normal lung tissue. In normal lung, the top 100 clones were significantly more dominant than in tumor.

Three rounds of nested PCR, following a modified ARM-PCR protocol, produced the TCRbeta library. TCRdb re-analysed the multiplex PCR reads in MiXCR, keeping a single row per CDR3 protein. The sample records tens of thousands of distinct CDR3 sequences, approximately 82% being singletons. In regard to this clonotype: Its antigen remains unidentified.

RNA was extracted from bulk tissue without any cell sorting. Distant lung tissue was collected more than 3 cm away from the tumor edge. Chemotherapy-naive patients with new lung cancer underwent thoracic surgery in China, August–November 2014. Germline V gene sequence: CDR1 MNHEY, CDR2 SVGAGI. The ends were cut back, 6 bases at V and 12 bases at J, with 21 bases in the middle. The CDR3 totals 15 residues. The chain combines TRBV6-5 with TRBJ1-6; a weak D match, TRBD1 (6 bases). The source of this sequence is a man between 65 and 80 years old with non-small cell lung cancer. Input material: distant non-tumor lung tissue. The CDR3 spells CASRTHRDKKLPLHF. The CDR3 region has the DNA TGTGCCAGCAGAACCCACCGGGACAAAAAATTACCCCTCCACTTT.